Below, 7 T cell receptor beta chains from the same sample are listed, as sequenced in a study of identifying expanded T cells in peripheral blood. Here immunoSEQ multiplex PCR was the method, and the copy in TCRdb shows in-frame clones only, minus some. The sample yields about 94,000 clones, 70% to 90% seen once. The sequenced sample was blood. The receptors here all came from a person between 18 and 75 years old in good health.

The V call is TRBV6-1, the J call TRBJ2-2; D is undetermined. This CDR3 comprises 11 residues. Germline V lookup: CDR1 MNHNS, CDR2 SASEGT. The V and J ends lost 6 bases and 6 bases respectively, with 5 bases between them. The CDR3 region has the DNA TGTGCCAGCAGGGAGTCCGGGGAGCTGTTTTTT. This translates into CASRESGELFF.

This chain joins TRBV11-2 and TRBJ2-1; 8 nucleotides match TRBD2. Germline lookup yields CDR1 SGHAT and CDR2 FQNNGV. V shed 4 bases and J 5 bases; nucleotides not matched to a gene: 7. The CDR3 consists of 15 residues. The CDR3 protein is CASSSRLALDNEQFF. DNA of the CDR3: TGTGCCAGCAGCTCAAGACTAGCGCTTGACAATGAGCAGTTCTTC.

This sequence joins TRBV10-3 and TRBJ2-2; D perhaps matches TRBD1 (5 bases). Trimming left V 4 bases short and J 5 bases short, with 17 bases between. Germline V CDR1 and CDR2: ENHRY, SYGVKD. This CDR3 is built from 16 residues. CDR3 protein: CAISGLLLTGTGELFF. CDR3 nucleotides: TGTGCCATCAGTGGCCTACTACTTACAGGAACCGGGGAGCTGTTTTTT.

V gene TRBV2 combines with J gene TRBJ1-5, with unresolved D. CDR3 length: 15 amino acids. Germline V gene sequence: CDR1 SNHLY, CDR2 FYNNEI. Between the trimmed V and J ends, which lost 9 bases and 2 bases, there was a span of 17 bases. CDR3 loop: CASKRTPGGNQPQHF. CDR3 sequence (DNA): TGTGCCAGTAAAAGGACTCCTGGAGGCAATCAGCCCCAGCATTTT.

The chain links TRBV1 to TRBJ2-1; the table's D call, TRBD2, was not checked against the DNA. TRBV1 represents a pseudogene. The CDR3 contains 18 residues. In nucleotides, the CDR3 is TGCACCAGCAGCCAAGATTGCGGACTAGCGGGGACCTACAATGAGCAGTTCTTC. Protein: CTSSQDCGLAGTYNEQFF.

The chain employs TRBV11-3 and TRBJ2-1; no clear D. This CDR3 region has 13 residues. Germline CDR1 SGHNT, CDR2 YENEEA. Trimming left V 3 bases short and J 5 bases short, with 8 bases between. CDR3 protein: CASSFSLNNEQFF. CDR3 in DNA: TGTGCCAGCAGCTTTTCTCTGAACAATGAGCAGTTCTTC.

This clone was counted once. CDR3 in DNA: TGTGCCTGGAGTATAGGTGGGACTGAAGCTTTCTTT. Protein product: CAWSIGGTEAFF. This chain uses TRBV30 with TRBJ1-1, with no clear D. There are 12 residues in the CDR3. V shed 2 bases and J shed 5 bases, with 9 bases lying between them. The germline V gene encodes CDR1 GTSNPN and CDR2 SVGIG (reference sequence).